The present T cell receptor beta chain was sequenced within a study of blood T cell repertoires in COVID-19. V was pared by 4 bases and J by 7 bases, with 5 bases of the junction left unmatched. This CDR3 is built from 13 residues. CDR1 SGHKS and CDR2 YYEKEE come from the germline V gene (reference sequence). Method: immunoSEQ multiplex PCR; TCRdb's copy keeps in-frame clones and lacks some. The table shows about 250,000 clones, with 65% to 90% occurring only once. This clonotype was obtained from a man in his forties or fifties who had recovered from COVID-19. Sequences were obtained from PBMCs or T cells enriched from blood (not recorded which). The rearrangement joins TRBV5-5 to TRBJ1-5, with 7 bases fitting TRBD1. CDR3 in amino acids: CASSPTGDQPQHF. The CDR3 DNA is TGTGCCAGCAGCCCAACAGGGGACCAGCCCCAGCATTTT.